This T cell receptor (beta chain) comes out of a study of beta chain features in type 1 diabetes. Study at large: Healthy donors and patients had similar age, gender and cell yields.

All of the isolated RNA was reverse transcribed, so expressed TCRB transcripts were sequenced. Some 3.3 million reads was the average for naive, central memory and regulatory T cell samples. Here immunoSEQ multiplex PCR was the method, and the copy in TCRdb shows in-frame clones only, minus some. The sample yields 140,000 to 150,000 clones, 13% seen once. Study-wide findings and caveats: Diminished insertions and augmented deletions at VDJ junctions characterized type 1 diabetes patients. In every one of the four CD4+ subsets, TCRB CDR3s were moderately but significantly shorter in Type 1 diabetes patients.

Germline V gene sequence: CDR1 SQVTM, CDR2 ANQGSEA. The CDR3 is 16 residues long. The V and J ends lost 2 bases and 0 bases, in that order; junction bases with no gene match: 7. CD45RO/CCR7/CD25/CD127/CD95/CD27 staining was used to isolate CD4+ naive, central memory, regulatory and stem cell-like memory cells by sorting. Of note for this clone: Its antigen is currently unknown.

The receptor was isolated from a man younger than 35 with type 1 diabetes. The chain recombines TRBV29-1 with TRBJ2-1; 7 bases align to TRBD2. Sequencing was performed on central memory CD4+ T cells from blood. CDR3 residues: CSVEPMGGISYNEQFF. In DNA form, the CDR3 reads TGCAGCGTTGAACCCATGGGGGGGATCTCCTACAATGAGCAGTTCTTC.